The 2 T cell receptor beta chains listed next were all sequenced from one sample in a study of cytomegalovirus exposure and HLA in healthy donors. In the PCR, 60 Vbeta and 13 Jbeta primers were used. TCRdb's copy holds only in-frame clones and misses some; the assay was immunoSEQ multiplex PCR. Of around 100,000 clones listed, 74% are singletons. Material for sequencing was PBMCs. The receptors derive from a woman aged 40 to 50 in good health and CMV-seropositive.

The rearrangement links TRBV19 to TRBJ2-1; no firm D call. The CDR3 covers 13 residues. Germline lookup yields CDR1 LNHDA and CDR2 SQIVND (reference sequence). V was cut by 7 bases and J by 4 bases, with 11 bases left in between. The CDR3 reads CASTPTQYNEQFF. For the CDR3, the DNA is TGTGCCAGTACCCCCACACAGTACAATGAGCAGTTCTTC.

The rearrangement links TRBV11-3 to TRBJ2-3, with 8 nucleotides matching TRBD1. This CDR3 comprises 15 residues. Per the germline V gene, CDR1 is SGHNT and CDR2 is YENEEA. The trim removed 6 bases at V and 4 bases at J, leaving 9 bases unmatched. For the CDR3, the DNA is TGTGCCAGCAGTTCAGGGGGCAGAGAGGCAGATACGCAGTATTTT. Translated: CASSSGGREADTQYF.